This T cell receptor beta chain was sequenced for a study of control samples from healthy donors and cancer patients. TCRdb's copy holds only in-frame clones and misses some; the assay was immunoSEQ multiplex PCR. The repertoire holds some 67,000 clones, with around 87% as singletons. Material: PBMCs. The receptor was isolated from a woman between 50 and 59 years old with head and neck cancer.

CDR3 sequence (DNA): TGCGCCAGCAGCCCCGGATCCGCAGGGGGCCATGAGACCCAGTACTTC. Translation: CASSPGSAGGHETQYF. V usage is TRBV5-1 and J usage is TRBJ2-5, with TRBD1 matching over 8 bases. Germline V lookup: CDR1 SGHRS, CDR2 YFSETQ. This CDR3 region has 16 residues. J was trimmed by 5 bases and V by 4 bases; bases with no gene match: 13.